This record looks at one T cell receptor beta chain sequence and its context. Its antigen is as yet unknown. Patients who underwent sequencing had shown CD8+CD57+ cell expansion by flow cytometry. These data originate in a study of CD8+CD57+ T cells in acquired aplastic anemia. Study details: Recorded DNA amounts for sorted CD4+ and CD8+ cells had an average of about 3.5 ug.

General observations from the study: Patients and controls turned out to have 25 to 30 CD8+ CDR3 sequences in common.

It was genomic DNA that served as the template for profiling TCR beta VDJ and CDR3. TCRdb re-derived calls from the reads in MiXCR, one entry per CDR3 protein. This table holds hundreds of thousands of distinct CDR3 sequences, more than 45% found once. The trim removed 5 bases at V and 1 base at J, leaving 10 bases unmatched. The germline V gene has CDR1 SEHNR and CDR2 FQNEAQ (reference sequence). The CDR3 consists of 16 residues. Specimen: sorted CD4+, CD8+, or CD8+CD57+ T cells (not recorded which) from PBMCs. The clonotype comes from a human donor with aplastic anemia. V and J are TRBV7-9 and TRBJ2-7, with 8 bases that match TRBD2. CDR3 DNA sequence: TGTGCCAGCAGCGATATGACGGGAGGGTTATCCTACGAGCAGTACTTC. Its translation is CASSDMTGGLSYEQYF.